These T cell receptor beta chains were read from a single sample in a study of blood T cell repertoires in COVID-19. The data were produced by immunoSEQ multiplex PCR, yet TCRdb's version contains in-frame clones alone and is incomplete. The table shows approximately 210,000 clones, with 80% to 85% occurring only once. Sample: PBMCs or T cells enriched from blood (not recorded which). These receptors were collected from a woman aged 50 to 60 with acute COVID-19. The CDR3 runs from the conserved cysteine through the conserved F or W. The order of the fields is CDR3 DNA, CDR3 protein, V gene, clone size, D gene, J gene. D genes are given only for firm matches. Only some rows state a clone size, as once, few, many or a class for expanded clones.

CDR3nt: TGCGCCAGCATAATAGCGGGGGGGCCGACGGAGACCCAGTACTTC
CDR3aa: CASIIAGGPTETQYF
v_gene: TRBV5-1
abundance: once
d_gene: TRBD2
j_gene: TRBJ2-5

CDR3nt: TGTGCCAGCTCACCAGGACAGGGCCTGAGAAATGAAAAACTGTTTTTT
CDR3aa: CASSPGQGLRNEKLFF
v_gene: TRBV18
abundance: -
d_gene: TRBD1
j_gene: TRBJ1-4

CDR3nt: TGTGCCAGCATGTCCCGGTCAGGGTGGGTAAAACTGTTTTTT
CDR3aa: CASMSRSGWVKLFF
v_gene: TRBV28
abundance: -
d_gene: -
j_gene: TRBJ1-4

CDR3nt: TGTGCCAGCAGCTTAGTAGACATTCAGTACTTC
CDR3aa: CASSLVDIQYF
v_gene: TRBV7-6
abundance: -
d_gene: -
j_gene: TRBJ2-4

CDR3nt: TGTGCCAGCAGTTCATCGTGGGGAGCTGGAAACACCATATATTTT
CDR3aa: CASSSSWGAGNTIYF
v_gene: TRBV7-2
abundance: -
d_gene: -
j_gene: TRBJ1-3

CDR3nt: TGTGCCAGTAGTATAAATGGCGGGAGGGGCAATGAGCAGTTCTTC
CDR3aa: CASSINGGRGNEQFF
v_gene: TRBV19
abundance: -
d_gene: TRBD2
j_gene: TRBJ2-1

CDR3nt: TGCGCCAGCAGCCCCGGACAGGGAACTGATGGCTACACCTTC
CDR3aa: CASSPGQGTDGYTF
v_gene: TRBV5-1
abundance: -
d_gene: TRBD1
j_gene: TRBJ1-2

CDR3nt: TGTGCCTCAGCAAGGTGGGCAGGGGGCGGAAAACTGTTTTTT
CDR3aa: CASARWAGGGKLFF
v_gene: TRBV28
abundance: -
d_gene: TRBD1
j_gene: TRBJ1-4

CDR3nt: TGCGCCAGCACCCCGAGCGGTAACAGGGTTGACGAGCAGTACTTC
CDR3aa: CASTPSGNRVDEQYF
v_gene: TRBV5-1
abundance: -
d_gene: -
j_gene: TRBJ2-7

CDR3nt: TGTGCCAGCAAACAGACAGGGGGCGTTGGTGGCTACACCTTC
CDR3aa: CASKQTGGVGGYTF
v_gene: TRBV28
abundance: -
d_gene: TRBD1
j_gene: TRBJ1-2

CDR3nt: TGTGCCATCAGTAAACGACTTCCGGGACAGGGGGATGAGGCCAAAAACATTCAGTACTTC
CDR3aa: CAISKRLPGQGDEAKNIQYF
v_gene: TRBV10-3
abundance: -
d_gene: TRBD1
j_gene: TRBJ2-4

CDR3nt: TGTGCCAGCAGCCCTACTCTAGCGGGGAGCACAGATACGCAGTATTTT
CDR3aa: CASSPTLAGSTDTQYF
v_gene: TRBV7-6
abundance: -
d_gene: TRBD2
j_gene: TRBJ2-3

CDR3nt: TGCGCCAGCAGCTCTGGGGGACTAGCGGGATCGATCGGGGAGCTGTTTTTT
CDR3aa: CASSSGGLAGSIGELFF
v_gene: TRBV5-1
abundance: -
d_gene: TRBD2
j_gene: TRBJ2-2

CDR3nt: TGCGCCAGCAGCTTGGCGCAAAGGGGGGGTGGGTTCTACGAGCAGTACTTC
CDR3aa: CASSLAQRGGGFYEQYF
v_gene: TRBV5-1
abundance: -
d_gene: -
j_gene: TRBJ2-7

CDR3nt: TGTGCCAGTAGTATGAACAGGGGGATAGTAGGTGAAAAACTGTTTTTT
CDR3aa: CASSMNRGIVGEKLFF
v_gene: TRBV19
abundance: -
d_gene: TRBD1
j_gene: TRBJ1-4

CDR3nt: TGTGCCAGCAGTGAATATCGCGGGGCTCGCTCCTACGAGCAGTACTTC
CDR3aa: CASSEYRGARSYEQYF
v_gene: TRBV25-1
abundance: -
d_gene: -
j_gene: TRBJ2-7

CDR3nt: TGTGCCAGCAGTGCCCGACAGGGGGCGAACACCGGGGAGCTGTTTTTT
CDR3aa: CASSARQGANTGELFF
v_gene: TRBV6-4
abundance: -
d_gene: TRBD1
j_gene: TRBJ2-2

CDR3nt: TGTGCCAGCAGCTTAAGAGGACGAGCGGGGGCCAACACCGGGGAGCTGTTTTTT
CDR3aa: CASSLRGRAGANTGELFF
v_gene: TRBV14
abundance: -
d_gene: TRBD2
j_gene: TRBJ2-2

CDR3nt: TGTGCCAGCAGCTACGCAGGCGCCCATGGCTACACCTTC
CDR3aa: CASSYAGAHGYTF
v_gene: TRBV7-9
abundance: -
d_gene: -
j_gene: TRBJ1-2

CDR3nt: TGTGCCAGCGAAACGGACAGGGCTGGCTACACCTTC
CDR3aa: CASETDRAGYTF
v_gene: TRBV2
abundance: -
d_gene: TRBD1
j_gene: TRBJ1-2

CDR3nt: TGTGCCAGTAGTATAGATCTCCAGGGCAGCCATTATGGCTACACCTTC
CDR3aa: CASSIDLQGSHYGYTF
v_gene: TRBV19
abundance: once
d_gene: -
j_gene: TRBJ1-2

CDR3nt: TGTGCCAGCAGCCGGGACAGGGTAGGAGGCTACACCTTC
CDR3aa: CASSRDRVGGYTF
v_gene: TRBV7-2
abundance: -
d_gene: TRBD1
j_gene: TRBJ1-2

CDR3nt: TGTGCCAGCAGGTTAGCGGGGGGCCGAGAGACCCAGTACTTC
CDR3aa: CASRLAGGRETQYF
v_gene: TRBV6-5
abundance: -
d_gene: TRBD2
j_gene: TRBJ2-5

CDR3nt: TGTGCCAGCACCTATGGAGGGCCTAGGTACGAGCAGTACTTC
CDR3aa: CASTYGGPRYEQYF
v_gene: TRBV2
abundance: -
d_gene: -
j_gene: TRBJ2-7

CDR3nt: TGTGCCAGCCGTAGGGGGTCCACCGGGGAGCTGTTTTTT
CDR3aa: CASRRGSTGELFF
v_gene: TRBV5-5
abundance: -
d_gene: -
j_gene: TRBJ2-2

CDR3nt: TGTGCCAGCACCCCTTCTGAGGTCGAGACCCAGTACTTC
CDR3aa: CASTPSEVETQYF
v_gene: TRBV12-3/TRBV12-4
abundance: -
d_gene: -
j_gene: TRBJ2-5

CDR3nt: TGTGCCAGCAGCTTAGCAGGGGCTGGAAACACCATATATTTT
CDR3aa: CASSLAGAGNTIYF
v_gene: TRBV7-2
abundance: -
d_gene: -
j_gene: TRBJ1-3

CDR3nt: TGTGCCAGCACCATACAGGGATTCCAGTACTTC
CDR3aa: CASTIQGFQYF
v_gene: TRBV28
abundance: -
d_gene: -
j_gene: TRBJ2-7

CDR3nt: TGTGCCAGCAGCCGGACGGGGGCAACTAATGAAAAACTGTTTTTT
CDR3aa: CASSRTGATNEKLFF
v_gene: TRBV5-5
abundance: -
d_gene: -
j_gene: TRBJ1-4

CDR3nt: TGTGCCTGGAACGTCCAGGGACTAAGCACAGATACGCAGTATTTT
CDR3aa: CAWNVQGLSTDTQYF
v_gene: TRBV30
abundance: -
d_gene: TRBD2
j_gene: TRBJ2-3

CDR3nt: TGTGCCAGCAGCCTCAGGACAGAGAATGGCTACACCTTC
CDR3aa: CASSLRTENGYTF
v_gene: TRBV5-6
abundance: -
d_gene: -
j_gene: TRBJ1-2

CDR3nt: TGTGCCAGCAGTTACTTAGCGGGGGGCTCAGATACGCAGTATTTT
CDR3aa: CASSYLAGGSDTQYF
v_gene: TRBV6-5
abundance: -
d_gene: TRBD2
j_gene: TRBJ2-3

CDR3nt: TGTGCCAGCAGTTTTAGGGGGGAGACCCAGTACTTC
CDR3aa: CASSFRGETQYF
v_gene: TRBV7-2
abundance: -
d_gene: -
j_gene: TRBJ2-5

CDR3nt: TGTGCCAGCAGGGAGGACAGGGGTACCTACAATGAGCAGTTCTTC
CDR3aa: CASREDRGTYNEQFF
v_gene: TRBV6-5
abundance: -
d_gene: TRBD1
j_gene: TRBJ2-1

CDR3nt: TGTGCCAGCAGCGCCGGGACAGGTCATTACACTGAAGCTTTCTTT
CDR3aa: CASSAGTGHYTEAFF
v_gene: TRBV7-2
abundance: -
d_gene: TRBD1
j_gene: TRBJ1-1

CDR3nt: TGTGCCAGTATCCGATCCTCGGGGACCGGGGAGCTGTTTTTT
CDR3aa: CASIRSSGTGELFF
v_gene: TRBV19
abundance: -
d_gene: -
j_gene: TRBJ2-2

CDR3nt: TGTGCCAGTAGTCCCGAACAGGGTTGGTGGTACGAGCAGTACTTC
CDR3aa: CASSPEQGWWYEQYF
v_gene: TRBV19
abundance: -
d_gene: -
j_gene: TRBJ2-7

CDR3nt: TGTGCCAGCTCACCCCGACTAGCACTCACGGGGCAGTACTTC
CDR3aa: CASSPRLALTGQYF
v_gene: TRBV18
abundance: -
d_gene: TRBD2
j_gene: TRBJ2-7

CDR3nt: TGTGCCAGCAGCCAAGATCGCAGCGGGAGGGCCGGGGGTGACACAGATACGCAGTATTTT
CDR3aa: CASSQDRSGRAGGDTDTQYF
v_gene: TRBV3-1/TRBV3-2
abundance: -
d_gene: TRBD2
j_gene: TRBJ2-3

CDR3nt: TGTGCCAGCTCCAGGCAGAGGGGGAATCAGCCCCAGCATTTT
CDR3aa: CASSRQRGNQPQHF
v_gene: TRBV6-5
abundance: -
d_gene: -
j_gene: TRBJ1-5

CDR3nt: TGTGCCAGCAGTTCTGGACTAGCGGGAGGAGGAGGGAAAGAGCAGTTCTTC
CDR3aa: CASSSGLAGGGGKEQFF
v_gene: TRBV6-2/TRBV6-3
abundance: many
d_gene: TRBD2
j_gene: TRBJ2-1

CDR3nt: TGTGCCAGCAGCTTAGATGGGACAGTCGAGCAGTACTTC
CDR3aa: CASSLDGTVEQYF
v_gene: TRBV11-2
abundance: -
d_gene: TRBD1
j_gene: TRBJ2-7

CDR3nt: TGTGCCAGCAGCCCAGGATCTGGGGACAGTCAGCCCCAGCATTTT
CDR3aa: CASSPGSGDSQPQHF
v_gene: TRBV5-8
abundance: -
d_gene: TRBD1
j_gene: TRBJ1-5

CDR3nt: TGTGCCAGTAGTATGGGGACAGGGGGAGAGACCCAGTACTTC
CDR3aa: CASSMGTGGETQYF
v_gene: TRBV19
abundance: -
d_gene: TRBD1
j_gene: TRBJ2-5

CDR3nt: TGTGCCAGCTCACCTTCTAGCAGCTCCTACGAGCAGTACTTC
CDR3aa: CASSPSSSSYEQYF
v_gene: TRBV18
abundance: -
d_gene: -
j_gene: TRBJ2-7

CDR3nt: TGTGCCAGCAGTTTATGGGCTAGCGGATCCACAGATACGCAGTATTTT
CDR3aa: CASSLWASGSTDTQYF
v_gene: TRBV28
abundance: -
d_gene: TRBD2
j_gene: TRBJ2-3